Listed below are T cell receptor beta chains from one sample, sequenced in a study of T cell changes during pregnancy in multiple sclerosis. Produced via immunoSEQ multiplex PCR; TCRdb's table is partial and in-frame only. The sample holds approximately 49,000 clones; 80% to 95% are singletons and the top ten take more than 0.85%. This sample comprised peripheral blood, obtained after pregnancy. The receptors derive from a female donor with multiple sclerosis, enrolled in a pregnancy study. Each CDR3 is given with its conserved first and last residue. D genes are given only for firm matches.

v_call: TRBV9
d_call: TRBD1
cdr3_aa: CASSVAGQKNYGYTF

v_call: TRBV13
d_call: TRBD1
cdr3_aa: CASRGQGADNYGYTF

v_call: TRBV18
d_call: NA
cdr3_aa: CASTRGGMNTEAFF

v_call: TRBV19
d_call: TRBD2
cdr3_aa: CASSIGLAGEQYF

v_call: TRBV2
d_call: TRBD2
cdr3_aa: CASSARLAGEEDTQYF

v_call: TRBV13
d_call: TRBD1
cdr3_aa: CASSSRTGPNEKLFF

v_call: TRBV5-1
d_call: NA
cdr3_aa: CASSSQLLKETQYF

v_call: TRBV7-9
d_call: NA
cdr3_aa: CASSPRQGIGTGELFF

v_call: TRBV11-2
d_call: NA
cdr3_aa: CASSQIPSTDTQYF

v_call: TRBV9
d_call: TRBD2
cdr3_aa: CASSVGAPRTSGDNEQFF

v_call: TRBV6-1
d_call: TRBD1
cdr3_aa: CASSEGQKTNYGYTF

v_call: TRBV18
d_call: NA
cdr3_aa: CASSPQGQYNSPLHF

v_call: TRBV19
d_call: TRBD1
cdr3_aa: CASSSFRGLDYEQYF

v_call: TRBV30
d_call: NA
cdr3_aa: CAWIGEANYGYTF

v_call: TRBV6-1
d_call: NA
cdr3_aa: CASSEVAVRGYTF

v_call: TRBV10-3
d_call: NA
cdr3_aa: CAISEMGGNSPLHF

v_call: TRBV9
d_call: TRBD2
cdr3_aa: CASSVGLAGANQETQYF

v_call: TRBV6-1
d_call: NA
cdr3_aa: CASSEARTVNYEQYF

v_call: TRBV9
d_call: TRBD2
cdr3_aa: CASSPGVAGGVQETQYF

v_call: TRBV6-6
d_call: NA
cdr3_aa: CASSYSTPVQPQHF

v_call: TRBV7-6
d_call: NA
cdr3_aa: CASSLGRQGPINTGELFF

v_call: TRBV12-5
d_call: NA
cdr3_aa: CASAGGGGYPDTQYF

v_call: TRBV7-2
d_call: TRBD2
cdr3_aa: CASSQVGAGGPDTQYF

v_call: TRBV6-5
d_call: TRBD1
cdr3_aa: CASSSRGGGGGEKLFF

v_call: TRBV25-1
d_call: NA
cdr3_aa: CASSDGGRGRSSYNEQFF

v_call: TRBV21-1
d_call: NA
cdr3_aa: CASSKRQVIAKNIQYF

v_call: TRBV18
d_call: TRBD1
cdr3_aa: CASSPRTGGVNTEAFF

v_call: TRBV7-2
d_call: NA
cdr3_aa: CASSLGGERPQHF

v_call: TRBV4-3
d_call: NA
cdr3_aa: CASRVELSTGELFF

v_call: TRBV9
d_call: TRBD1
cdr3_aa: CASSANLAAAGGGSNYGYTF

v_call: TRBV7-6
d_call: TRBD2
cdr3_aa: CASSFPGGLAGTDTQYF

v_call: TRBV4-1
d_call: NA
cdr3_aa: CASSQLSSYNSPLHF

v_call: TRBV6-1
d_call: NA
cdr3_aa: CASSEHPYGNTEAFF

v_call: TRBV18
d_call: TRBD1
cdr3_aa: CASSPPGTGSYEQYF